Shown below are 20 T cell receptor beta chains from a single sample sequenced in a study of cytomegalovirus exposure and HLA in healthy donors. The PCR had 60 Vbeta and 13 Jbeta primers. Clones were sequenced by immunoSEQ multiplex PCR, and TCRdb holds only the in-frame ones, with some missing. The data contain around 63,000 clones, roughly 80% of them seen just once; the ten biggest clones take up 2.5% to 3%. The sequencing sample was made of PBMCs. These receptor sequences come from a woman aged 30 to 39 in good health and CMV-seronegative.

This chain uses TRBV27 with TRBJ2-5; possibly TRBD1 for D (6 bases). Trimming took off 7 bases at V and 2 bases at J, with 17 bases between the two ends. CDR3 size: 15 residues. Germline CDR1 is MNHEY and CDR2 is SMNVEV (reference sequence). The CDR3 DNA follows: TGTGCCAGCAAGGAGTCCGGGACAAAACAAGAGACCCAGTACTTC. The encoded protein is CASKESGTKQETQYF.

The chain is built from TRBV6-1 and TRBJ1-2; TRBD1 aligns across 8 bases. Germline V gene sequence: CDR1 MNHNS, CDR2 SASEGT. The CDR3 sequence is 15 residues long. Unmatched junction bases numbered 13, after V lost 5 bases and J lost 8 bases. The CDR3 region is CASSTPRTGSIGYTF. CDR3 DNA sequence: TGTGCCAGCAGTACCCCGAGGACAGGGTCGATCGGCTACACCTTC.

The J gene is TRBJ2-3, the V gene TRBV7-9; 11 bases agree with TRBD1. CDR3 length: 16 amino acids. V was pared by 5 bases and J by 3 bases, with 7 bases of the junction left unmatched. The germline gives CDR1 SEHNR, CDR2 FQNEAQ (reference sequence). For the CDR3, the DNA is TGTGCCAGCAGCCCAGTCGGACAGGGGGCGACAGATACGCAGTATTTT. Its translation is CASSPVGQGATDTQYF.

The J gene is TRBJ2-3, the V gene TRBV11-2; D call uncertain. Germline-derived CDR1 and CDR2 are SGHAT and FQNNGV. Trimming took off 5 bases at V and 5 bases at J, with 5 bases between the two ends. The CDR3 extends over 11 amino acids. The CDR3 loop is CASSPGDTQYF. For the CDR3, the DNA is TGTGCCAGCAGCCCGGGAGATACGCAGTATTTT.

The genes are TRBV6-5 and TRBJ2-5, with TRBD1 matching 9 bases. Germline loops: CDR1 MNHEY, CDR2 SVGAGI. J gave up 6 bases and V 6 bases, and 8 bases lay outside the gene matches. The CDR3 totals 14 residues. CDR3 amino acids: CASSTGGGRKTQYF. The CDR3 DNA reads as TGTGCCAGCAGCACAGGGGGCGGGCGGAAGACCCAGTACTTC.

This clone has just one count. The DNA of the CDR3 is TGTGCCAGCAGCTTCCGACAGCAAACTAAAAACATTCAGTACTTC. It encodes CASSFRQQTKNIQYF. This chain connects TRBV7-2 to TRBJ2-4; D might be TRBD1 (5 bases). The CDR3 is 15 residues long. Trimming removed 3 bases from V and 4 bases from J, with 13 bases in between. Looked up from germline, CDR1 is SGHTA and CDR2 is FQGNSA.

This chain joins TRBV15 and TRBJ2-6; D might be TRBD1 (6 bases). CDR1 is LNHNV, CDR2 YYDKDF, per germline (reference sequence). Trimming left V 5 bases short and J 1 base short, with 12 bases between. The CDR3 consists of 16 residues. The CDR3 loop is CATSAQRGSGANVLTF. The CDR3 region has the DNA TGTGCCACCAGCGCACAAAGGGGGTCTGGGGCCAACGTCCTGACTTTC.

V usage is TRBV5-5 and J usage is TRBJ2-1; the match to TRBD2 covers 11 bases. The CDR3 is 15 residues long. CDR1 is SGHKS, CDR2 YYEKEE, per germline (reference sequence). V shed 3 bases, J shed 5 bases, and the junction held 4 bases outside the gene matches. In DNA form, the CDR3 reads TGTGCCAGCAGCTGGGGGACTAGCGGCCACAATGAGCAGTTCTTC. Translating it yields CASSWGTSGHNEQFF.

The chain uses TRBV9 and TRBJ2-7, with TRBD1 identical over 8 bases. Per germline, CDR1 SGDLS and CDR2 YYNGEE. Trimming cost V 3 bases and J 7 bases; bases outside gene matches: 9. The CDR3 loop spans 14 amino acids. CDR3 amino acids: CASSAGQVAWEQYF. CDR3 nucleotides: TGTGCCAGCAGCGCGGGACAGGTGGCCTGGGAGCAGTACTTC. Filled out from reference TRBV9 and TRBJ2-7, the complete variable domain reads DSGVTQTPKHLITATGQRVTLRCSPRSGDLSVYWYQQSLDQGLQFLIQYYNGEERAKGNILERFSAQQFPDLHSELNLSSLELGDSALYFCASSAGQVAWEQYFGPGTRLTVT.

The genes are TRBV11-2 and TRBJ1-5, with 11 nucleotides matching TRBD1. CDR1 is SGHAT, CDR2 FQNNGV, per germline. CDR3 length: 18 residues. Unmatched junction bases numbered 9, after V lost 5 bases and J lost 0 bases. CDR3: CASSHGTGGLNSNQPQHF. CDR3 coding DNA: TGTGCCAGCAGCCACGGGACAGGGGGGCTCAATAGCAATCAGCCCCAGCATTTT.

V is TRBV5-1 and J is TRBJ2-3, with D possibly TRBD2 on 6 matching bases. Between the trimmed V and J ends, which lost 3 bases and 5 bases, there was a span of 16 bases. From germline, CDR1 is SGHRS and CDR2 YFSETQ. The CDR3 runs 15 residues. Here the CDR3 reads CASSSIGGLIDTQYF. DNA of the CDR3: TGCGCCAGCAGCTCTATTGGGGGGTTGATAGATACGCAGTATTTT.

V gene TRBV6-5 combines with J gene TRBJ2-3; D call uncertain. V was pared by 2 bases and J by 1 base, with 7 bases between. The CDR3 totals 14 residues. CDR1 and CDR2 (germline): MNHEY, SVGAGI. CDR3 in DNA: TGTGCCAGCAGTTACGGCCAGGGCACAGATACGCAGTATTTT. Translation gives CASSYGQGTDTQYF.

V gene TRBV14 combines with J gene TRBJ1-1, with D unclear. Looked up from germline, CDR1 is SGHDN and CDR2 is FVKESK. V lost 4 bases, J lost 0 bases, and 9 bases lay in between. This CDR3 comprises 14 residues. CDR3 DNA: TGTGCCAGCAGCCTCTTAGGAGTGAACACTGAAGCTTTCTTT. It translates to CASSLLGVNTEAFF.

The CDR3 DNA follows: TGCGCCAGCAGCTTGGATTCAGGGGCCGGGGCTGAAGCTTTCTTT. Its translation is CASSLDSGAGAEAFF. V usage is TRBV5-1 and J usage is TRBJ1-1, with D possibly TRBD1 on 6 matching bases. The CDR3 totals 15 residues. V gave up 0 bases and J gave up 6 bases, with 15 bases separating them. Looked up from germline, CDR1 is SGHRS and CDR2 is YFSETQ.

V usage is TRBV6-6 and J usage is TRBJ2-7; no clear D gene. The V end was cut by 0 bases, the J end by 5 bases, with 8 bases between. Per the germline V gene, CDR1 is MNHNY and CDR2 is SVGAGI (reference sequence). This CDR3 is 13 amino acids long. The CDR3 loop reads CASSYSLLHEQYF. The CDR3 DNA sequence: TGTGCCAGCAGTTACTCTCTACTCCACGAGCAGTACTTC.

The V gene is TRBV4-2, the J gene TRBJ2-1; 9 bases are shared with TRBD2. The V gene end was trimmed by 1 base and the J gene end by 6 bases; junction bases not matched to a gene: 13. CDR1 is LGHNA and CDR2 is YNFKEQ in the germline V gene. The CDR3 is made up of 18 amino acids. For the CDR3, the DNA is TGTGCCAGCAGCCAAGCAGCGGGGGGCCCGGTCGCCGCCAATGAGCAGTTCTTC. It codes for CASSQAAGGPVAANEQFF.

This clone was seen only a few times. The CDR3 is CASALTYEQYF. In DNA, the CDR3 is TGTGCTAGTGCCTTAACCTACGAGCAGTACTTC. The V call is TRBV12-5, the J call TRBJ2-7; no definite D call. The length of the CDR3 is 11 residues. Trimming removed 7 bases at V and 2 bases at J, with 6 bases between. Germline-derived CDR1 and CDR2 are LGHNT and FRNRAP.

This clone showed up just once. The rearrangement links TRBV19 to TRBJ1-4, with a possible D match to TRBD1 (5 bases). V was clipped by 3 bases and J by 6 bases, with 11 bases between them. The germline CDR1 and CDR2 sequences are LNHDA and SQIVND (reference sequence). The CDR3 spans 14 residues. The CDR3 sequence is CASSMSWGYEKLFF. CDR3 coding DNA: TGTGCCAGTAGTATGTCCTGGGGCTATGAAAAACTGTTTTTT.

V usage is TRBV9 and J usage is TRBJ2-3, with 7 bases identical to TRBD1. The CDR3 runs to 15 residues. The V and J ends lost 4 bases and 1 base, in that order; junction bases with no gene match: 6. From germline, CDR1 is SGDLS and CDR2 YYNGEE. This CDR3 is CASSQNRGRTDTQYF. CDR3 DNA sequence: TGTGCCAGCAGCCAAAACAGGGGACGCACAGATACGCAGTATTTT.

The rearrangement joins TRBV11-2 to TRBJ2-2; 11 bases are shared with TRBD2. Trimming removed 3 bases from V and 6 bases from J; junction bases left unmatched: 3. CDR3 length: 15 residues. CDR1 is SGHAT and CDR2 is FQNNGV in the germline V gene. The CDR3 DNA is TGTGCCAGCAGCTTGAGTAGCGGGGGGGCCGGGGAGCTGTTTTTT. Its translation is CASSLSSGGAGELFF.